This T cell receptor beta chain was recovered during a study of OX40 agonist ivuxolimab in advanced cancers. For the study at large: At 0.01 to 10 mg/kg, ivuxolimab was administered intravenously to patients every 2 weeks. Whole-study findings and limits: Partial responders at 0.1-3.0 mg/kg showed near-lowest clonal expansion. Expanded clones belonging to CD8+ T cells outnumbered, on average, those of CD4+.

V trimming: 6 bases; J trimming: 6 bases; junction bases outside the gene matches: 10. Germline CDR1 MDHEN, CDR2 SYDVKM. CDR3 length equals 17 residues. Of note for this clone: Its matching antigen is unknown.

With baseline, cycle 4 day 1, and cycle 7 day 1 as timepoints, blood was sampled. Clones were sequenced by immunoSEQ multiplex PCR, and TCRdb holds only the in-frame ones, with some missing. The sample holds 62,000 or so clones; under 95% are singletons and the top ten take about 4.8%. The chain joins TRBV28 to TRBJ2-1; 14 bases are a match to TRBD2. Sequencing was performed on CD4+ or CD8+ T cells sorted from blood, taken in a trial of the OX40 agonist ivuxolimab. This clonotype was obtained from an adult with an advanced solid tumor such as melanoma, head and neck, liver or kidney cancer. The CDR3 region is CASSPSRGLAGVNEQFF. The CDR3 nucleotides are TGTGCCAGCAGCCCTTCCCGGGGACTAGCGGGAGTCAATGAGCAGTTCTTC.